A selection of T cell receptor beta chains follows, all from one sample in a study of blood T cell repertoires in COVID-19. The method was immunoSEQ multiplex PCR; TCRdb's version includes in-frame clones alone and lacks a portion of them. The sample has about 82,000 clones; 80% are singletons. The sequenced sample consisted of peripheral blood. The receptors were gathered from a woman aged 40 to 50 with active or convalescent COVID-19. The CDR3 runs from the conserved cysteine through the conserved F or W. Fields, in order: J gene, V gene, D gene, clone size, CDR3 DNA, CDR3 protein. The D gene is left open where the match is weak. Where a row states a size, it is once, few, many or the class of an expanded clone; other rows omit it.

TRBJ2-1 | TRBV5-1 | TRBD1 | NA | TGCGCCAGCAGCTTGGCCCCGGGACAGAACAATGAGCAGTTCTTC | CASSLAPGQNNEQFF
TRBJ2-3 | TRBV28 | TRBD1 | NA | TGTGCCAGCAACGTACAGGGGGTATCCCCAGATACGCAGTATTTT | CASNVQGVSPDTQYF
TRBJ1-2 | TRBV10-3 | TRBD1 | few | TGTGCCATCAGTGAGGCGCCCCGGGACAGTAACTATGGCTACACCTTC | CAISEAPRDSNYGYTF
TRBJ1-1 | TRBV6-2/TRBV6-3 | NA | NA | TGTGCCAGCAGTTACAGGCAGGGTGTTGGCACTGAAGCTTTCTTT | CASSYRQGVGTEAFF
TRBJ1-1 | TRBV12-3/TRBV12-4 | NA | NA | TGTGCCAGCAGTTCGACAGAGACCTTTGAAGCTTTCTTT | CASSSTETFEAFF
TRBJ1-3 | TRBV12-3/TRBV12-4 | NA | NA | TGTGCCAGCAGCCCGGCTGGAAACACCATATATTTT | CASSPAGNTIYF
TRBJ1-5 | TRBV19 | NA | NA | TGTGCCAGTAGTCTCCCTTGGCGGGTTGATCAGCCCCAGCATTTT | CASSLPWRVDQPQHF
TRBJ2-7 | TRBV9 | NA | NA | TGTGCCAGCAGCGTAGGGCAGGGGGGACACTACGAGCAGTACTTC | CASSVGQGGHYEQYF
TRBJ2-1 | TRBV11-3 | TRBD2 | NA | TGTGCCAGCAGTCCCAGCGGGAGCTCCTACAATGAGCAGTTCTTC | CASSPSGSSYNEQFF
TRBJ2-4 | TRBV11-2 | TRBD1 | few | TGTGCCAGCAGCTTACTATCGACAGGGGTTAAAAACATTCAGTACTTC | CASSLLSTGVKNIQYF
TRBJ2-6 | TRBV7-2 | TRBD1 | NA | TGTGCCAGCAGCTTGGGACAGGGGACTTCTGGGGCCAACGTCCTGACTTTC | CASSLGQGTSGANVLTF
TRBJ1-1 | TRBV6-2/TRBV6-3 | NA | NA | TGTGCCAGCAGTCTCAACTCCCCAGGCGGAGGGAACACTGAAGCTTTCTTT | CASSLNSPGGGNTEAFF
TRBJ2-7 | TRBV28 | NA | NA | TGTGCCAGCAGTTTATCAGGGTGGCCCTACGAGCAGTACTTC | CASSLSGWPYEQYF
TRBJ2-5 | TRBV10-2 | NA | NA | TGCGCCAGCAGCTCTCGGGTAGGAGAGACCCAGTACTTC | CASSSRVGETQYF
TRBJ2-7 | TRBV3-1/TRBV3-2 | TRBD1 | NA | TGTGCCAGCAGCCAAGGGACAGGGGGGAGAGAGCAGTACTTC | CASSQGTGGREQYF
TRBJ2-1 | TRBV7-3 | NA | NA | TGTGCCAGCAGCTTTCAAGGGGACAATGAGCAGTTCTTC | CASSFQGDNEQFF
TRBJ1-4 | TRBV7-2 | NA | NA | TGTGCCAGCAGCCCCCGGGGGGCTGCAACTAATGAAAAACTGTTTTTT | CASSPRGAATNEKLFF
TRBJ1-4 | TRBV2 | NA | NA | TGTGCCAGCAGTGGGGAGGGAACCGTGTTTTTT | CASSGEGTVFF
TRBJ1-2 | TRBV7-2 | NA | NA | TGTGCCAGCAGCCGAAATAGACAGGTGGGCTACACCTTC | CASSRNRQVGYTF
TRBJ1-2 | TRBV19 | TRBD1 | NA | TGTGCCAGTAGTATCGGACAGGTCAACTATGGCTACACCTTC | CASSIGQVNYGYTF
TRBJ2-1 | TRBV5-1 | TRBD2 | NA | TGCGCCAGCAGCTTGGTGGTGGCTAGCGGGGCATCCTCCTACAATGAGCAGTTCTTC | CASSLVVASGASSYNEQFF
TRBJ1-5 | TRBV18 | NA | NA | TGTGCCAGCTCACCACCCGGGACAAATAGCAATCAGCCCCAGCATTTT | CASSPPGTNSNQPQHF
TRBJ2-7 | TRBV20-1 | TRBD1 | NA | TGCAGTGCTAGTAGCTGGACAGGTCATTCCTACGAGCAGTACTTC | CSASSWTGHSYEQYF
TRBJ2-7 | TRBV28 | NA | NA | TGTGCCAGCAGTCTGACCGGGACTCCCTACGAGCAGTACTTC | CASSLTGTPYEQYF
TRBJ1-5 | TRBV7-2 | NA | NA | TGTGCCAGCAGCTTGTCAGGGGCCCTAAATCAGCCCCAGCATTTT | CASSLSGALNQPQHF
TRBJ1-1 | TRBV7-9 | TRBD1 | NA | TGTGCCAGCAGCCCGCAGGGGGTAGGGACTGAAGCTTTCTTT | CASSPQGVGTEAFF
TRBJ2-7 | TRBV29-1 | TRBD1 | NA | TGCAGCGTTGTTTGTGGTACGGACAGGGGCGGGGAGCAGTACTTC | CSVVCGTDRGGEQYF
TRBJ1-4 | TRBV2 | NA | few | TGTGCCAGCGGTGTTGGGCTCCCATCCTTTGAAAAACTGTTTTTT | CASGVGLPSFEKLFF
TRBJ2-1 | TRBV19 | TRBD2 | NA | TGTGCCAGTAGTTACCTCCCAGGCGGGGGGGACTACAATGAGCAGTTCTTC | CASSYLPGGGDYNEQFF
TRBJ1-2 | TRBV6-6 | NA | NA | TGTGCCAGCAGTTACCGGGGGGAAGATTATGGCTACACCTTC | CASSYRGEDYGYTF
TRBJ2-1 | TRBV6-6 | TRBD2 | once | TGTGCCAGCAGCCCTCTAGCGGGAGGGACCTACAATGAGCAGTTCTTC | CASSPLAGGTYNEQFF
TRBJ2-1 | TRBV19 | TRBD2 | NA | TGTGCCAGTAGTATTCGGGGGACTAGCCTCAATGAGCAGTTCTTC | CASSIRGTSLNEQFF
TRBJ2-3 | TRBV19 | TRBD2 | NA | TGTGCCAGTAGGAGGACTAGCGGGGGAATCACAGATACGCAGTATTTT | CASRRTSGGITDTQYF
TRBJ1-6 | TRBV6-4 | TRBD1 | NA | TGTGCCAGCAGTGAGCACCCGGGACAGGGGAGCTCACCCCTCCACTTT | CASSEHPGQGSSPLHF
TRBJ2-1 | TRBV6-2/TRBV6-3 | NA | NA | TGTGCCAGCAGTTCGCAGGGGTGGCATGAGCAGTTCTTC | CASSSQGWHEQFF
TRBJ1-4 | TRBV18 | NA | once | TGTGCCAGCTCACAGGCCCGGACAGACAATGAAAAACTGTTTTTT | CASSQARTDNEKLFF
TRBJ2-2 | TRBV7-2 | NA | once | TGTGCCAGCAGCTTAGGAGTCCAGGGCGTTACCGGGGAGCTGTTTTTT | CASSLGVQGVTGELFF
TRBJ1-3 | TRBV28 | NA | NA | TGTGCCAGCAGTTCCACGAAGCTCTCTGGAAACACCATATATTTT | CASSSTKLSGNTIYF
TRBJ2-2 | TRBV7-2 | NA | NA | TGTGCCAGCAGCTCACTAGGGACCGGGGAGCTGTTTTTT | CASSSLGTGELFF
TRBJ2-5 | TRBV7-2 | TRBD2 | once | TGTGCCAGCAGATCTCCCCCCGATCTAGCGGGGGGGAGGTTGGAGACCCAGTACTTC | CASRSPPDLAGGRLETQYF